The clone carrying this T cell receptor (beta chain) showed up just a few times. Its antigen is currently unknown. The record originates from a study of CD8+CD57+ T cells in acquired aplastic anemia. With 5 bases removed from V and 5 bases from J, the gap between germline ends came to 15 bases. Germline V CDR1 and CDR2: MNHEY, SVGEGT. The CDR3 length is 14 residues. General observations from the study: CD8+ Simpson's diversity showed no significant patient-control difference.

Patients picked for sequencing had shown CD8+CD57+ cell expansion detected by flow cytometry. Among the patients, all had severe acquired aplastic anemia. Blood came from patients not yet given any therapy. Genomic DNA, serving as template, underwent TCR beta VDJ and CDR3 profiling. MiXCR was run by TCRdb on the reads, yielding one entry per CDR3 protein. Of around 430,000 distinct CDR3 sequences in the sample, more than 25% were seen once. The sequence was obtained from a human donor with aplastic anemia. The V and J genes are TRBV6-2 or TRBV6-3 and TRBJ1-1, with D tentatively TRBD1 (5 bases). Sequenced: sorted CD4+, CD8+, or CD8+CD57+ T cells (not recorded which) from PBMCs. CDR3 sequence: CASSPLTDGTEAFF. CDR3 coding DNA: TGTGCCAGCAGTCCCCTGACAGATGGGACTGAAGCTTTCTTT.